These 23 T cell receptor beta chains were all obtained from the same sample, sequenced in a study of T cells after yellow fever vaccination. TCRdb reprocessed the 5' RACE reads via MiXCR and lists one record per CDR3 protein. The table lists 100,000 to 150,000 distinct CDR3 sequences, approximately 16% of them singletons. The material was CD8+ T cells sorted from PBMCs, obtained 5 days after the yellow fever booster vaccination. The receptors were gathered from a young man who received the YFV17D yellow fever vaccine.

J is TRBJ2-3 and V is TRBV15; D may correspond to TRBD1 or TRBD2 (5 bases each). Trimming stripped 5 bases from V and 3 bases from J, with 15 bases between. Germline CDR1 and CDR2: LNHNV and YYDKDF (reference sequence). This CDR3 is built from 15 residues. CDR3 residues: CATSARGPRTDTQYF. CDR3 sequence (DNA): TGTGCCACCAGCGCCCGGGGCCCAAGAACAGATACGCAGTATTTT. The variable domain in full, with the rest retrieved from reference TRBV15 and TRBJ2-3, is DAMVIQNPRYQVTQFGKPVTLSCSQTLNHNVMYWYQQKSSQAPKLLFHYYDKDFNNEADTPDNFQSRRPNTSFCFLDIRSPGLGDTAMYLCATSARGPRTDTQYFGPGTRLTVL.

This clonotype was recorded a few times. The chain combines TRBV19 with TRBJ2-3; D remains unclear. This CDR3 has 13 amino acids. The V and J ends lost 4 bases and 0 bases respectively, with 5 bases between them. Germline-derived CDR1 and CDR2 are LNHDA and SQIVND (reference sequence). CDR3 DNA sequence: TGTGCCAGTAGTACCACTAGCACAGATACGCAGTATTTT. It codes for CASSTTSTDTQYF.

CDR3 in DNA: TGCAGCGTTGAAGATCTAGCGGGGCCCTTAAATGAGCAGTTCTTC. Encoded protein: CSVEDLAGPLNEQFF. The rearrangement joins TRBV29-1 to TRBJ2-1, with 9 nucleotides matching TRBD2. Germline lookup yields CDR1 SQVTM and CDR2 ANQGSEA. The CDR3 has 15 amino acids. Losses at the gene ends were 0 bases for V and 7 bases for J; bases not matched to a gene: 7.

The CDR3 loop is CASSSGVEQYV. The DNA of the CDR3 is TGTGCCAGCAGTTCAGGGGTCGAGCAGTACGTC. The V gene is TRBV6-6, the J gene TRBJ2-7; possible D gene TRBD1, 6 bases. Germline CDR1 and CDR2: MNHNY and SVGAGI (reference sequence). The CDR3 sequence is 11 residues long. V shed 4 bases and J shed 6 bases, with 7 bases lying between them.

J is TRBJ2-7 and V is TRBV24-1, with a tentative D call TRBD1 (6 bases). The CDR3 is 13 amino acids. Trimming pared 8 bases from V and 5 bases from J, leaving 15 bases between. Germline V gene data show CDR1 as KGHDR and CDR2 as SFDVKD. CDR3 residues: CATTLSQGDEQYF. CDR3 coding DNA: TGTGCCACCACCCTATCACAGGGCGACGAGCAGTACTTC.

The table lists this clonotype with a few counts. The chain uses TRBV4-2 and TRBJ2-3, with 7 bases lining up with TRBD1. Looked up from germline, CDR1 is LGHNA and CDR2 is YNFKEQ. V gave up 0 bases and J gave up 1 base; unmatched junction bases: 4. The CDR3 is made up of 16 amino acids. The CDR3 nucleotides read TGTGCCAGCAGCCAAGAGGGCACAGGGGGCACAGATACGCAGTATTTT. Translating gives CASSQEGTGGTDTQYF.

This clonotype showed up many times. The CDR3 sequence: CASSDNTEAFF. The DNA for the CDR3 is TGTGCCAGCAGTGATAACACTGAAGCTTTCTTT. The chain carries TRBV25-1 and TRBJ1-1, with unresolved D. The CDR3 has 11 residues. The germline V gene encodes CDR1 MGHDK and CDR2 SYGVNS. The ends were cut back, 3 bases at V and 2 bases at J, with 1 base in the middle.

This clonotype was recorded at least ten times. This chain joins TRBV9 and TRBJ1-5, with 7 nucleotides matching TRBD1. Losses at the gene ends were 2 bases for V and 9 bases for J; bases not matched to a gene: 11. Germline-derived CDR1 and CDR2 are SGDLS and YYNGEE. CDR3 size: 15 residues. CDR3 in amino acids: CASSVGRDSLRPQHF. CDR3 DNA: TGTGCCAGCAGCGTGGGGCGGGACAGCCTCCGGCCCCAGCATTTT.

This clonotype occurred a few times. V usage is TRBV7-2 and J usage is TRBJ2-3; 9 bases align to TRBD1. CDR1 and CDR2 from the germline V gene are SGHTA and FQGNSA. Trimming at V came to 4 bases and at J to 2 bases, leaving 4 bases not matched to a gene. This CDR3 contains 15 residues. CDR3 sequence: CASSWDRVNTDTQYF. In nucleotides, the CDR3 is TGTGCCAGCAGCTGGGACAGGGTGAACACAGATACGCAGTATTTT.

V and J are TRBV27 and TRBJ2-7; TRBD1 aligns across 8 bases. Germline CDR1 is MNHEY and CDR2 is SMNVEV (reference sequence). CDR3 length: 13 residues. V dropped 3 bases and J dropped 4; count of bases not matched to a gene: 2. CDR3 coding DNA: TGTGCCAGCAGTTTGTGGACAGGGTACGAGCAGTACTTC. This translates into CASSLWTGYEQYF.

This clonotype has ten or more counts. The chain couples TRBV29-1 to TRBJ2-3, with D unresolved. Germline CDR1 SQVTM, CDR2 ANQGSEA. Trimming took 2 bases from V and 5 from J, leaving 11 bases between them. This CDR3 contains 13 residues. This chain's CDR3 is CSVEPDPGDTQYF. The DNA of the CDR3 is TGCAGCGTTGAACCCGATCCGGGAGATACGCAGTATTTT.

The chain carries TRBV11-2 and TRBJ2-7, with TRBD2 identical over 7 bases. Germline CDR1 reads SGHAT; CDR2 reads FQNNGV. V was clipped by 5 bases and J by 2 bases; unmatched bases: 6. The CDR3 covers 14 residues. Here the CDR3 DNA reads TGTGCCAGCAGCCAAAGCGGGGCGCCCTACGAGCAGTACTTC. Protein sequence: CASSQSGAPYEQYF. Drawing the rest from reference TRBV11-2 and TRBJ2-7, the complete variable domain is EAGVAQSPRYKIIEKRQSVAFWCNPISGHATLYWYQQILGQGPKLLIQFQNNGVVDDSQLPKDRFSAERLKGVDSTLKIQPAKLEDSAVYLCASSQSGAPYEQYFGPGTRLTVT.

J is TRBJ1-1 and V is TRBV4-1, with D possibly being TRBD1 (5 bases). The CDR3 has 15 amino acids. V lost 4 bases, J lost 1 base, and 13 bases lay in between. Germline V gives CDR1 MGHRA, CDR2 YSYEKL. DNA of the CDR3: TGCGCCAGCAGCCCCCAGGGTTCGGAGAACACTGAAGCTTTCTTT. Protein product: CASSPQGSENTEAFF.

The CDR3 region is CASSLTGGGFDNEQFF. The CDR3 bases are TGTGCCAGCAGCCTGACGGGGGGGGGCTTCGACAATGAGCAGTTCTTC. This chain joins TRBV7-9 and TRBJ2-1; 8 bases match TRBD2. Germline CDR1 reads SEHNR; CDR2 reads FQNEAQ (reference sequence). V lost 5 bases, J lost 5 bases, and 11 bases stayed unmatched. The length of the CDR3 is 16 residues. The full variable domain, with the rest looked up from reference TRBV7-9 and TRBJ2-1, is DTGVSQNPRHKITKRGQNVTFRCDPISEHNRLYWYRQTLGQGPEFLTYFQNEAQLEKSRLLSDRFSAERPKGSFSTLEIQRTEQGDSAMYLCASSLTGGGFDNEQFFGPGTRLTVL.

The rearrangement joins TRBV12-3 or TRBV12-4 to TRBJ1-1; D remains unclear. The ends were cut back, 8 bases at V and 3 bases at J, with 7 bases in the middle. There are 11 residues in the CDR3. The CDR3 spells CASLGDTEAFF. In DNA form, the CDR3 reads TGTGCCAGCCTCGGGGACACTGAAGCTTTCTTT.

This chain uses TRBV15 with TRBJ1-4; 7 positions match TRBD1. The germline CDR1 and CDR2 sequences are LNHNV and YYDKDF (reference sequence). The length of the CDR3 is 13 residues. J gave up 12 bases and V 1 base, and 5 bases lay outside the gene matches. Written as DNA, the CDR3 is TGTGCCACCAGCAGAGGGGGACAGCCGGAACTGTTTTTT. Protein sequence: CATSRGGQPELFF. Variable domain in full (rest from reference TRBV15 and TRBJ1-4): DAMVIQNPRYQVTQFGKPVTLSCSQTLNHNVMYWYQQKSSQAPKLLFHYYDKDFNNEADTPDNFQSRRPNTSFCFLDIRSPGLGDTAMYLCATSRGGQPELFFGSGTQLSVL.

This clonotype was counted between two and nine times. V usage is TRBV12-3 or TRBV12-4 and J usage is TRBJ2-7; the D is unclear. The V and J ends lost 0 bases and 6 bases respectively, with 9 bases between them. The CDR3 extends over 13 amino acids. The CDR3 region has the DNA TGTGCCAGCAGTTTAGCCCGTGTAAGCGAGCAGTACTTC. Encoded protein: CASSLARVSEQYF.

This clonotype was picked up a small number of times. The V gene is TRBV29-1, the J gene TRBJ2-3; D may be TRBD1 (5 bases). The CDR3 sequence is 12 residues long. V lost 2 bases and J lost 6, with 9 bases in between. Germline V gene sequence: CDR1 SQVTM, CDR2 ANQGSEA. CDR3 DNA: TGCAGCGTTGAATTTCAGGGTGATACGCAGTATTTT. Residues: CSVEFQGDTQYF.

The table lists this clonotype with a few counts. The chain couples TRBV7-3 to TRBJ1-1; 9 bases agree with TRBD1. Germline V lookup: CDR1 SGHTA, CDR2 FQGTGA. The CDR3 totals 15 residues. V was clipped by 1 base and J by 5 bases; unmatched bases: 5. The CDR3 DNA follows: TGTGCCAGCAGCTTAAACCCCGGGACAGGGACTGAAGCTTTCTTT. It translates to CASSLNPGTGTEAFF.

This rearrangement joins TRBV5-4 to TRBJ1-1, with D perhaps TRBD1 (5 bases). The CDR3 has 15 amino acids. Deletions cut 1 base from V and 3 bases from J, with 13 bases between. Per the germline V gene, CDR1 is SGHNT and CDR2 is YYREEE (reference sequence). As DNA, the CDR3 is TGTGCCAGCAGCTTGACAGGCTTCTTAGACACTGAAGCTTTCTTT. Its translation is CASSLTGFLDTEAFF.

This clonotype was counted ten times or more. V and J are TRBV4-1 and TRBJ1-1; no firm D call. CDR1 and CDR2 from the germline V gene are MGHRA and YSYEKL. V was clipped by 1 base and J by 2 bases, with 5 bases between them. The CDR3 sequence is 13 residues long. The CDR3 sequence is CASSQVVNTEAFF. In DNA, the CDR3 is TGCGCCAGCAGCCAAGTTGTAAACACTGAAGCTTTCTTT.

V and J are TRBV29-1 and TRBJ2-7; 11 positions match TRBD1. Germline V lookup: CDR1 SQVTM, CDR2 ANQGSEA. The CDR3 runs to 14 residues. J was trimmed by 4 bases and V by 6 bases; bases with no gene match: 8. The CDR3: CSVAGTGGLYEQYF. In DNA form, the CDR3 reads TGCAGCGTGGCCGGGACAGGGGGGTTGTACGAGCAGTACTTC.

CDR3: CASSYDRDRNTF. CDR3 DNA: TGTGCCAGCAGCTATGACAGGGATCGGAACACCTTC. The J gene is TRBJ1-2, the V gene TRBV3-2; the DNA was not compared with TRBD1, the D call given in the table. TRBV3-2 is labeled a pseudogene. This CDR3 comprises 12 residues.